This TCR beta chain emerged from a study of cytomegalovirus exposure and HLA in healthy donors. Germline V gene data show CDR1 as SEHNR and CDR2 as FQNEAQ (reference sequence). This CDR3 is 14 amino acids long. The germline V and J ends were trimmed by 1 base and 10 bases, with 11 bases remaining between them. Data came from immunoSEQ multiplex PCR; TCRdb stores just in-frame clones and leaves some out. The sample yields over 70,000 clones, roughly 94% seen once. This chain connects TRBV7-9 to TRBJ1-6; no firm D call. Material for sequencing was PBMCs. The TCR was taken from a woman under 30 in good health and CMV-seronegative. The CDR3 bases are TGTGCCAGCAGCTTAGAAAGACACCAATCACCCCTCCACTTT. Translated, it gives CASSLERHQSPLHF.